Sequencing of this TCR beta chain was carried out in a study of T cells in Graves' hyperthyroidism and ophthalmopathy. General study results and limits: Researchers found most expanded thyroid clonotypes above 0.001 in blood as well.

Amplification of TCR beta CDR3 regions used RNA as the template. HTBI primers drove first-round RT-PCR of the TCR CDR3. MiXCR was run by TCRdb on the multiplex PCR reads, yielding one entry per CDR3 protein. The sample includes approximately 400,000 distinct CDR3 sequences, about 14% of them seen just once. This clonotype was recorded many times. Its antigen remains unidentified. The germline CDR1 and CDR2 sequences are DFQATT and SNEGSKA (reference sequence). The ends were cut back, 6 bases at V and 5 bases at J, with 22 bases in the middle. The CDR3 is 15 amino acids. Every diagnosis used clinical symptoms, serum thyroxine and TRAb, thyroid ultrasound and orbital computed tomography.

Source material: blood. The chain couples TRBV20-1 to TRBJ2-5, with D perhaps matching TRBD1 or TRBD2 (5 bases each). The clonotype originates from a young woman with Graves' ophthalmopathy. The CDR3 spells CSAPRGAAPRETQYF. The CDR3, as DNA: TGCAGTGCCCCGCGAGGGGCTGCTCCCAGGGAGACCCAGTACTTC.